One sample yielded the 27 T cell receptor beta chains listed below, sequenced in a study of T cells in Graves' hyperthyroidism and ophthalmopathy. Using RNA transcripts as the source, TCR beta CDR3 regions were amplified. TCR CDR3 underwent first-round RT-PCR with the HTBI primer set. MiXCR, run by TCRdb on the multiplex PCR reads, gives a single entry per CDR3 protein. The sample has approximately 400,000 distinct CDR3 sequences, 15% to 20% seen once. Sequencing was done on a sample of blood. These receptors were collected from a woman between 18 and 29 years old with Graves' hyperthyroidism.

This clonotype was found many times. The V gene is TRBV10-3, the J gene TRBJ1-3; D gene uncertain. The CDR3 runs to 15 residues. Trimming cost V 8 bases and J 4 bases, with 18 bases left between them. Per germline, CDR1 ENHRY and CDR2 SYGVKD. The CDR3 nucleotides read TGTGCCATCGGGCGTGGAAGTGGCGGGGGAAACACCATATATTTT. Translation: CAIGRGSGGGNTIYF.

The CDR3: CASRGGLAVLSYEQYF. Here the CDR3 DNA reads TGTGCCAGCAGGGGGGGACTAGCGGTTCTCTCCTACGAGCAGTACTTC. This rearrangement joins TRBV6-1 to TRBJ2-7; 11 positions agree with TRBD2. The length of the CDR3 is 16 residues. J lost 0 bases, V lost 6 bases, and 7 bases had no gene match. Germline V CDR1 and CDR2: MNHNS, SASEGT.

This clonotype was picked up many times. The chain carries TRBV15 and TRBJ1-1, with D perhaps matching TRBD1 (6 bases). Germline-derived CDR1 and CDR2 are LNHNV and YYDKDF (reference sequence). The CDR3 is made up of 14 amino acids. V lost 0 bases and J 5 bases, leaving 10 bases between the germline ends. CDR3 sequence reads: CATSREQGGTEAFF. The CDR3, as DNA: TGTGCCACCAGCAGAGAACAGGGAGGTACTGAAGCTTTCTTT.

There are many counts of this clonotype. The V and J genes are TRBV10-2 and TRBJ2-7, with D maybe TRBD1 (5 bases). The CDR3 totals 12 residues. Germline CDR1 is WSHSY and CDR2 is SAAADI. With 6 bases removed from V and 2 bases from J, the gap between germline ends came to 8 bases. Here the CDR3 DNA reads TGCGCCAGCAGAGACAGTACCTACGAGCAGTACTTC. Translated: CASRDSTYEQYF.

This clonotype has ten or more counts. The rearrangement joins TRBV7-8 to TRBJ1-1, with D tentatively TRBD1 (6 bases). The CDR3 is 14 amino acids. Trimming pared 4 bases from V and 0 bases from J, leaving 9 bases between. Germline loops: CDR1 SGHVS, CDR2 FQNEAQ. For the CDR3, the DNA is TGTGCCAGCAGCTCGGACAGAATGAACACTGAAGCTTTCTTT. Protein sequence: CASSSDRMNTEAFF.

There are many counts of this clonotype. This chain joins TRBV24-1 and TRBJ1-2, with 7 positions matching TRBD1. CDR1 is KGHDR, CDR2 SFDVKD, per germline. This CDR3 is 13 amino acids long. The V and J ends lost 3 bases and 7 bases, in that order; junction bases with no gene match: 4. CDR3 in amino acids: CATSDPTGVGYTF. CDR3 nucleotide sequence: TGTGCCACCAGTGATCCCACAGGGGTTGGCTACACCTTC.

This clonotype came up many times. The CDR3: CASSLQGAGANVLTF. The CDR3, as DNA: TGTGCCAGCAGTCTCCAGGGTGCAGGGGCCAACGTCCTGACTTTC. The chain carries TRBV6-2 or TRBV6-3 and TRBJ2-6, with D maybe TRBD1 (5 bases). This CDR3 contains 15 residues. CDR1 and CDR2 from the germline V gene are MNHEY and SVGEGT. With 5 bases removed from V and 4 bases from J, the gap between germline ends came to 12 bases.

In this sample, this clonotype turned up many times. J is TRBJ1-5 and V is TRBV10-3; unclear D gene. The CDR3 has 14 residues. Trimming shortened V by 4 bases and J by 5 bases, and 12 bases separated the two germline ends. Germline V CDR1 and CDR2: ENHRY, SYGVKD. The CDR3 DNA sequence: TGTGCCATCAGTGCGGTGGGCCAGGATCAGCCCCAGCATTTT. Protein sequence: CAISAVGQDQPQHF.

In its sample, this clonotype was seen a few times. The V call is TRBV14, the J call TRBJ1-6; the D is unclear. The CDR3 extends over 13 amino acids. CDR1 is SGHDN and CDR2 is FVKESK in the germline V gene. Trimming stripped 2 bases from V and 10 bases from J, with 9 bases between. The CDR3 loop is CASSQLVSSPLHF. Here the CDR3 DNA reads TGTGCCAGCAGCCAATTAGTAAGCTCACCCCTCCACTTT. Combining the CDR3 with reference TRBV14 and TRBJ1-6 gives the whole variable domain EAGVTQFPSHSVIEKGQTVTLRCDPISGHDNLYWYRRVMGKEIKFLLHFVKESKQDESGMPNNRFLAERTGGTYSTLKVQPAELEDSGVYFCASSQLVSSPLHFGNGTRLTVT.

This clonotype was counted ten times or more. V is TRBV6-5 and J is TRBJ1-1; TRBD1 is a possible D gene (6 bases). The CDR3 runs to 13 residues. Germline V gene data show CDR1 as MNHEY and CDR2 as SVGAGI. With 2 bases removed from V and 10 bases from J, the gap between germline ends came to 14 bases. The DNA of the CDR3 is TGTGCCAGCAGTTACATCGGGGGCGCGAGAGCTTTCTTT. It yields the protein CASSYIGGARAFF.

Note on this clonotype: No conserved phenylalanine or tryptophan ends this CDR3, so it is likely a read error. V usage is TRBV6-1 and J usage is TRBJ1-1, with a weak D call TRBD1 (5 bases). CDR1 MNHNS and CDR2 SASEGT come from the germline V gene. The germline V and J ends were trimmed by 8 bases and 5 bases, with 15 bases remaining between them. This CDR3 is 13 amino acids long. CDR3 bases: TGTGCCAGCGCTGGGAGGGGAGGAACTGAAGCTTTCTTG. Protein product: CASAGRGGTEAFL.

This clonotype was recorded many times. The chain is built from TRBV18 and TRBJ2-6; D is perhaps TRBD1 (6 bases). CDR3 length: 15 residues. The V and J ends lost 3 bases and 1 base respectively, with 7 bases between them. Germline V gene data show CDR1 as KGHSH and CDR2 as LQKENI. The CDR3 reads CASSPQGSGANVLTF. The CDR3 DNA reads TGTGCCAGCTCACCGCAGGGGTCTGGGGCCAACGTCCTGACTTTC.

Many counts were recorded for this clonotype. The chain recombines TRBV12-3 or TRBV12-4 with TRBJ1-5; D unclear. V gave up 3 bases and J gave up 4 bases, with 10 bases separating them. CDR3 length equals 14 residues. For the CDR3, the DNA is TGTGCCAGCAGTTTTGTCAGAGGGAATCAGCCCCAGCATTTT. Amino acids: CASSFVRGNQPQHF.

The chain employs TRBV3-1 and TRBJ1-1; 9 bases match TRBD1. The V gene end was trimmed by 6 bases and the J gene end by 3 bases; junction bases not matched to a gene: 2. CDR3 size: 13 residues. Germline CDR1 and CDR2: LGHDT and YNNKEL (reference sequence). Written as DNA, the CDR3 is TGTGCCAGCAGGGACAGGGGATACACTGAAGCTTTCTTT. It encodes CASRDRGYTEAFF.

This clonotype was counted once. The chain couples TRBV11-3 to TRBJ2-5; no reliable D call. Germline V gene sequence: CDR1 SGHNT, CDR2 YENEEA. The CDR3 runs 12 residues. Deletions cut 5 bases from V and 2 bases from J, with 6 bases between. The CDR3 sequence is CASSILQETQYF. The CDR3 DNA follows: TGTGCCAGCAGCATTTTACAAGAGACCCAGTACTTC.

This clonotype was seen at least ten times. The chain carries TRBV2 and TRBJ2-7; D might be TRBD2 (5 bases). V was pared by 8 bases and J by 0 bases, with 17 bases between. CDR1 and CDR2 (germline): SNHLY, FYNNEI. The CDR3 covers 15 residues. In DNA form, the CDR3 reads TGTGCCAGCGAAGGTAGGACGGGAAGCTCCTACGAGCAGTACTTC. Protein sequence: CASEGRTGSSYEQYF.

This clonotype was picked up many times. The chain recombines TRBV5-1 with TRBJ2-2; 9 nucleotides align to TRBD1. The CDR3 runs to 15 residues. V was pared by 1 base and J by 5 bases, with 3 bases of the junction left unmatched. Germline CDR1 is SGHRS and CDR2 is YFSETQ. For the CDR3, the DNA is TGCGCCAGCAGCTTGACAGGGGGCGCAACCGGGGAGCTGTTTTTT. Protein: CASSLTGGATGELFF.

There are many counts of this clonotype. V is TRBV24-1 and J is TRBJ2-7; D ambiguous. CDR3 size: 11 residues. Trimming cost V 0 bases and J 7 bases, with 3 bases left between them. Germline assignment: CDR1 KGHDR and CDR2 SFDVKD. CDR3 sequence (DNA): TGTGCCACCAGTGATTTGGGAGAGCAGTACTTC. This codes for CATSDLGEQYF.

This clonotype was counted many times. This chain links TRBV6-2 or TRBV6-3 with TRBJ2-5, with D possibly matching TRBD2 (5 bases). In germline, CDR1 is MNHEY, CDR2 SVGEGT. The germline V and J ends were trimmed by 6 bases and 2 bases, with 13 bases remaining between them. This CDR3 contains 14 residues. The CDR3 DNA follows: TGTGCCAGCAGAAGGACCGGAGGACAAGAGACCCAGTACTTC. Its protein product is CASRRTGGQETQYF.

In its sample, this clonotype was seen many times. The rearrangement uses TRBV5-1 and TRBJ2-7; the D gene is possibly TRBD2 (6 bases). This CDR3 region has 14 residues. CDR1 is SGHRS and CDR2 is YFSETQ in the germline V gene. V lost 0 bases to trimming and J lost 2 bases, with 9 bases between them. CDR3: CASSLAGEAYEQYF. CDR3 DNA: TGCGCCAGCAGCTTGGCCGGGGAGGCCTACGAGCAGTACTTC.

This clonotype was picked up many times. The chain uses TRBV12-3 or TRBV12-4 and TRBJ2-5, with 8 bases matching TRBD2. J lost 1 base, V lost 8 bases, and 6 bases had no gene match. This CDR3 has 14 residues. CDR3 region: CASQMREVQETQYF. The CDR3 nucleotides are TGTGCCAGCCAGATGCGGGAGGTCCAAGAGACCCAGTACTTC.

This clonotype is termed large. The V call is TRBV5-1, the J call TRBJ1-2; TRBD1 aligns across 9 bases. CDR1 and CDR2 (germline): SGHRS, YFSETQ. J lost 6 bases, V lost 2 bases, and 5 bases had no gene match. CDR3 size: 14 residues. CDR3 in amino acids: CASSFGTGSNGYTF. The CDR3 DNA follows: TGCGCCAGCAGCTTTGGGACAGGGAGTAATGGCTACACCTTC.

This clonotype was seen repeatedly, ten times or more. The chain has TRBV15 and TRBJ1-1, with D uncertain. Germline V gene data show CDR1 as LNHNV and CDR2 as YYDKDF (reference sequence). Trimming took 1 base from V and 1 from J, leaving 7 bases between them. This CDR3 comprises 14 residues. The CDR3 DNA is TGTGCCACCAGCAGAGGGGCCGAGAACACTGAAGCTTTCTTT. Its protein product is CATSRGAENTEAFF.

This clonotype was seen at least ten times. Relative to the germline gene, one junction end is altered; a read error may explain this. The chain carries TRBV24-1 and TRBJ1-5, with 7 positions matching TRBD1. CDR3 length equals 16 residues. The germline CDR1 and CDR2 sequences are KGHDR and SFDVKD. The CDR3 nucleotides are TGTGCCATCAGTGACCCAGGGACAGACCGCGATCAGCCCCAGCATTTT. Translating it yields CAISDPGTDRDQPQHF.

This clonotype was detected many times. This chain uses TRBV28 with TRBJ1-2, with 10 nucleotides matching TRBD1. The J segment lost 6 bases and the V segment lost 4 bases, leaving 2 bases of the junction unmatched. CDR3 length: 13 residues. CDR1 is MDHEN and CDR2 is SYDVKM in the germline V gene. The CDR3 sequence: CASSSGTGDGYTF. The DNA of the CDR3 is TGTGCCAGCAGTTCCGGGACAGGGGATGGCTACACCTTC.

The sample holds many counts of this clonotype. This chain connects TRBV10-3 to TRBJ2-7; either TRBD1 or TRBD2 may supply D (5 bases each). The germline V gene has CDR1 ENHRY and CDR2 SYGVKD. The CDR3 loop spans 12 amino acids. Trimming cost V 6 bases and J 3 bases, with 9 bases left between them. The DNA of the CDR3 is TGTGCCATCAGAGGGGACGGCTACGAGCAGTACTTC. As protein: CAIRGDGYEQYF.

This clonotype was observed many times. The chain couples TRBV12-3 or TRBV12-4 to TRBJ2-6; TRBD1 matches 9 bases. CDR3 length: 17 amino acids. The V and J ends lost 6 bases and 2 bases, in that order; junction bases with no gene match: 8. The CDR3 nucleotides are TGTGCCAGCAGCGGGACAGGGACCGTACCTGGGGCCAACGTCCTGACTTTC. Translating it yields CASSGTGTVPGANVLTF.